This T cell receptor beta chain was found in a study of tumor and adjacent non-tumor tissue in lung cancer (dated by TCRdb to 2017 to 2018). Turning to the overall study: By cancer type, the cohort comprised 12 to 13 adenocarcinoma patients, a couple of squamous cell carcinoma patients and 1 small cell lung cancer patient. Sequencing produced 125,075,908 productive TCRbeta reads in total, an average of approximately 4.2 million reads per sample. Over 25 paired specimens, one tumor and one normal lung sample per patient, were profiled by TCRbeta CDR3 sequencing. The study compared bulk TCRbeta repertoires between lung tumor tissue and matched distant non-tumor lung tissue from over twelve lung cancer patients. The 15 enrolled patients, of whom around 10 were men and 5 were women, were aged about 30 to 80 years and were diagnosed with TNM stage I to III disease. Beyond this particular receptor, the publication reports: Because peripheral blood was not sequenced, blood TCRbeta repertoires in the lung cancer patients of the study were not examined. With only 15 patients in the cohort, the authors noted that larger samples and more detailed clinical data are needed. TCR diversity (inverse Simpson) was significantly higher in tumor than in normal lung tissue (roughly 390 vs 170, P = 0.0075, Mann-Whitney U test). TCR diversity was significantly higher in younger patients, and higher tumor TCR diversity was associated with shorter overall and disease-free survival. Neither the sequencing platform nor unique molecular identifiers are mentioned in the methods. The top 100 clones made up a significantly larger cumulative share of the repertoire in normal lung than in tumor tissue.

RNA was extracted from bulk unsorted tissue and checked for quality with a NanoDrop ND-1000 and an Agilent 2100. Donors were newly diagnosed lung cancer patients admitted for thoracic surgery in China between August and November 2014, without prior chemotherapy. Anyone who had undergone radiotherapy or chemotherapy before, or who had another cancer at the same time, was left out of the study. Surgical tissue pieces of about 1-2.1 cm3 were preserved in RNAlater solution and stored at -80 °C until use. Comment on this clonotype: Its antigen specificity is not known. Relative to the germline gene, one junction end is altered; a read error may explain this.

Libraries came from multiplex PCR. This sample was sequenced with an Illumina HiSeq 2500. Following protocols modified from ARM-PCR, the researchers constructed TCRbeta libraries through three rounds of nested PCR with primers (Table S4). Before sequencing, PCR products of 200-500 bp were cut from the gel and purified using the QIAquick gel extraction kit. From the authors' description of their analysis: Reads were cleaned using Trimmomatic, were merged into complete CDR3 sequences using FLASH, and were assigned to V(D)J germline segments using MiTCR. VDJtools was used to compute clonal diversity as the inverse Simpson's index. Productive reads were defined as in-frame sequences without a premature stop codon. The public reads were quality trimmed at Q25 with fastp and then assembled into clones with MiXCR by TCRdb, keeping productive beta chains. Each CDR3 protein appears once, grouped with its most common genes and DNA. TCRdb's processing, not the study's, gives the V and J calls here. The sample data list 100,000 to 150,000 distinct CDR3 sequences, and roughly 67% of these were observed just once. 9.5% to 15% of the sample lies in the top ten.

The CDR3 measures 15 amino acids from cysteine to phenylalanine. Solely the CDR3 DNA is kept, with 45 bases framed from the first base. From a lookup of the germline V gene, CDR1 and CDR2 are MNHEY and SVGEGT. This TCR came from a man younger than 45 with non-small cell lung cancer. Sequenced input: lung tumor tissue. The chain is assembled from TRBV6-2 or TRBV6-3 and TRBJ2-7; 7 nucleotides in the junction match TRBD1. The sequence in DNA is TGTCCCAGTAGTACACTGGACAGGTCACTACGTGAGCAGTACTTC. Protein translation: CPSSTLDRSLREQYF.